The T cell receptor (beta chain) described here comes from a study of molecular identifiers for immune sequencing clone quantification. TCRdb analysed the PCR reads with MiXCR anew, one entry per CDR3 protein. Among over 550,000 distinct CDR3 sequences listed, less than 30% were seen once. This clonotype was observed a handful of times. Its antigen remains unidentified. General study points: Naive cells had under 1% of molecules in clones above 20 RNA copies, effectors over 97%.

The source is a human donor in good health. Some libraries in this study had Jurkat cell RNA spiked in. Sequencing input: naive CD8+ T cells from blood, with Jurkat cell RNA spiked in. Described subset: FACS-sorted CD8+CD4-CCR7+CD45RA+ naive T cells.

The CDR3 coding sequence is TGTGCCAGCAGTGATTCTTTCGTCGCGGGACGGGAGCCCCCAGGCTACGAGCAGTACTTC. Its translation is CASSDSFVAGREPPGYEQYF. The V and J genes are TRBV25-1 and TRBJ2-7, with TRBD2 as a possible D gene (6 bases). Germline assignment: CDR1 MGHDK and CDR2 SYGVNS. CDR3 length: 20 residues. Trimming shortened V by 3 bases and J by 3 bases, and 30 bases separated the two germline ends.